Below, 27 T cell receptor beta chains from the same sample are listed, as sequenced in a study of shared clonotypes between healthy human individuals. Clones were read by immunoSEQ multiplex PCR, and TCRdb kept only the in-frame ones, dropping some. The sample yields roughly 650,000 clones, approximately 97% seen once. The sequenced sample was naive CD4+ T cells sorted from blood. Subset denoted: CD45RA+ positively selected. The receptor source for this set is a woman younger than 45 in good health.

The CDR3 DNA reads as TGCAGCGTTGCCGGTGTTGGGCAGCCCCAGCATTTT. Amino acid sequence: CSVAGVGQPQHF. The chain combines TRBV29-1 with TRBJ1-5; D gene ambiguous. Per the germline V gene, CDR1 is SQVTM and CDR2 is ANQGSEA. The V end lost 4 bases, the J end lost 7 bases, and 11 bases lay between the germline ends. This CDR3 region has 12 residues.

Concerning this clone: An end of the junction does not agree with germline; a read error may underlie this. CDR3 residues: CASSRGWSGSRSGQF. CDR3 nucleotides: TGTGCCAGCAGCCGAGGTTGGTCAGGGTCCCGCTCGGGGCAGTTC. The genes are TRBV28 and TRBJ1-2; D is possibly TRBD1 (5 bases). From germline, CDR1 is MDHEN and CDR2 SYDVKM. The CDR3 extends over 15 amino acids.

The rearrangement uses TRBV9 and TRBJ1-1; D is undetermined. Deletions cut 3 bases from V and 5 bases from J, with 14 bases between. The CDR3 length is 14 residues. Germline CDR1 is SGDLS and CDR2 is YYNGEE. CDR3 bases: TGTGCCAGCAGCGCAACCCAGGTTACTACTGAAGCTTTCTTT. This translates into CASSATQVTTEAFF.

The V gene is TRBV7-2, the J gene TRBJ2-7; D is unclear. The germline V gene has CDR1 SGHTA and CDR2 FQGNSA. The CDR3 has 13 amino acids. Trimming cost V 1 base and J 2 bases, with 6 bases left between them. The CDR3 nucleotides read TGTGCCAGCAGCTTAGACAGAACCTACGAGCAGTACTTC. It encodes CASSLDRTYEQYF.

The V call is TRBV6-4, the J call TRBJ2-3; 7 bases are a match to TRBD1. The germline V gene encodes CDR1 MRHNA and CDR2 SNTAGT. The CDR3 length is 13 residues. Trimming removed 10 bases from V and 7 bases from J; junction bases left unmatched: 11. In DNA form, the CDR3 reads TGTGCCACGCGACAGGGTAGTACTCATACGCAGTATTTT. Its protein product is CATRQGSTHTQYF.

Remarks on this clone: Other DNA sequences in this specimen translate into the identical CDR3. The rearrangement uses TRBV7-9 and TRBJ1-2; D unclear. CDR3 length: 13 residues. Germline CDR1 reads SEHNR; CDR2 reads FQNEAQ (reference sequence). V was pared by 8 bases and J by 3 bases, with 13 bases between. CDR3 protein: CASSSGTDYGYTF. CDR3 sequence (DNA): TGTGCCAGCTCGTCCGGAACCGACTATGGCTACACCTTC.

This clone has only a few counts. The genes are TRBV6-6 and TRBJ2-1; D is perhaps TRBD1 (6 bases). V was shortened by 5 bases and J by 2 bases, with 10 bases between the two germline ends. CDR1 MNHNY and CDR2 SVGAGI come from the germline V gene (reference sequence). The CDR3 is made up of 14 amino acids. CDR3: CASSTGIAYNEQFF. Here the CDR3 DNA reads TGTGCCAGCAGTACAGGGATCGCCTACAATGAGCAGTTCTTC.

The CDR3 protein is CASRVDRFNTEAFF. DNA of the CDR3: TGTGCCAGTAGAGTCGATAGGTTTAACACTGAAGCTTTCTTT. The chain employs TRBV19 and TRBJ1-1; D ambiguous. Trimming shortened V by 6 bases and J by 2 bases, and 13 bases separated the two germline ends. Per the germline V gene, CDR1 is LNHDA and CDR2 is SQIVND (reference sequence). The CDR3 totals 14 residues.

The rearrangement joins TRBV19 to TRBJ1-3; weak D call: TRBD1 (6 bases). This CDR3 comprises 16 residues. Germline values: CDR1 LNHDA, CDR2 SQIVND (reference sequence). Trimming took off 5 bases at V and 0 bases at J, with 14 bases between the two ends. The CDR3 bases are TGTGCCAGTAGTGCCCGGACAGACTACTCTGGAAACACCATATATTTT. Amino acids: CASSARTDYSGNTIYF.

The chain carries TRBV2 and TRBJ2-2, with unresolved D. The germline gives CDR1 SNHLY, CDR2 FYNNEI. The V end lost 8 bases, the J end lost 5 bases, and 18 bases lay between the germline ends. CDR3 length equals 15 residues. CDR3: CASGLIPRETGELFF. For the CDR3, the DNA is TGTGCCAGCGGCCTGATTCCCCGTGAAACCGGGGAGCTGTTTTTT.

On this clone itself: One junction end does not reproduce the germline sequence, and a read error may be involved. The chain is built from TRBV28 and TRBJ1-5; 7 bases align to TRBD1. CDR3 length: 15 residues. Germline CDR1 is MDHEN and CDR2 is SYDVKM. DNA for the CDR3: TGTGCCAGCAGTTCGTACAAGGGGGCTCATCAGGCCCAGCATTTT. It encodes CASSSYKGAHQAQHF.

The chain combines TRBV28 with TRBJ1-2; D gene ambiguous. The germline V and J ends were trimmed by 2 bases and 2 bases, with 6 bases remaining between them. This CDR3 has 13 residues. Germline V CDR1 and CDR2: MDHEN, SYDVKM. This CDR3 is CASSLKLNYGYTF. For the CDR3, the DNA is TGTGCCAGCAGTTTAAAGTTGAACTATGGCTACACCTTC.

The chain is built from TRBV7-8 and TRBJ2-5; 10 bases fit TRBD2. V lost 11 bases and J lost 7; bases outside the gene matches: 16. The CDR3 is made up of 15 amino acids. The germline gives CDR1 SGHVS, CDR2 FQNEAQ. The CDR3 reads CAGARTSGRLPTQYF. The CDR3 DNA follows: TGTGCCGGGGCCCGGACTAGCGGTCGCCTTCCGACCCAGTACTTC. The full variable domain, completed using reference TRBV7-8 and TRBJ2-5, is GAGVSQSPRYKVAKRGQDVALRCDPISGHVSLFWYQQALGQGPEFLTYFQNEAQLDKSGLPSDRFFAERPEGSVSTLKIQRTQQEDSAVYLCAGARTSGRLPTQYFGPGTRLLVL.

The chain employs TRBV2 and TRBJ2-3, with D maybe TRBD2 (5 bases). V was shortened by 8 bases and J by 0 bases, with 12 bases between the two germline ends. CDR3 length: 14 amino acids. Per the germline V gene, CDR1 is SNHLY and CDR2 is FYNNEI. CDR3 DNA sequence: TGTGCCAGCGGGCTAGCCACGAGCACAGATACGCAGTATTTT. As protein: CASGLATSTDTQYF. Filled out from reference TRBV2 and TRBJ2-3, the complete variable domain reads EPEVTQTPSHQVTQMGQEVILRCVPISNHLYFYWYRQILGQKVEFLVSFYNNEISEKSEIFDDQFSVERPDGSNFTLKIRSTKLEDSAMYFCASGLATSTDTQYFGPGTRLTVL.

V gene TRBV7-7 combines with J gene TRBJ2-7; 7 positions agree with TRBD1. Germline CDR1 and CDR2: SSHAT and FNYEAQ (reference sequence). J lost 5 bases, V lost 2 bases, and 3 bases had no gene match. CDR3 length: 13 amino acids. CDR3 in amino acids: CASSLRQGDEQYF. The CDR3, as DNA: TGTGCCAGCAGCTTACGGCAGGGGGACGAGCAGTACTTC.

This rearrangement joins TRBV19 to TRBJ2-3; 7 nucleotides align to TRBD2. Germline values: CDR1 LNHDA, CDR2 SQIVND (reference sequence). The CDR3 is 13 amino acids. V lost 5 bases and J lost 8; bases outside the gene matches: 7. Here the CDR3 reads CASSEGREGTQYF. The CDR3 nucleotides read TGTGCCAGTAGTGAAGGGAGGGAAGGTACGCAGTATTTT.

This sequence joins TRBV5-4 and TRBJ2-7; the match to TRBD2 covers 8 bases. CDR3 length: 16 residues. J was trimmed by 2 bases and V by 4 bases; bases with no gene match: 11. The germline CDR1 and CDR2 sequences are SGHNT and YYREEE (reference sequence). The CDR3 region has the DNA TGTGCCAGCAGCCGAGGTCTAGCGGGCGGTACCTACGAGCAGTACTTC. It encodes CASSRGLAGGTYEQYF.

The chain has TRBV11-2 and TRBJ2-3; D gene unclear. This CDR3 is built from 15 residues. Germline CDR1 is SGHAT and CDR2 is FQNNGV. The V and J ends lost 5 bases and 2 bases respectively, with 14 bases between them. The CDR3 DNA reads as TGTGCCAGCAGCCCCGGTAGCACTAACACAGATACGCAGTATTTT. This encodes CASSPGSTNTDTQYF.

The rearrangement uses TRBV19 and TRBJ2-2; weak D call: TRBD2 (6 bases). Trimming removed 6 bases at V and 7 bases at J, with 15 bases between. CDR1 is LNHDA and CDR2 is SQIVND in the germline V gene (reference sequence). The CDR3 has 14 residues. The CDR3: CASRPASGVGELFF. The CDR3 DNA is TGTGCCAGTAGGCCCGCGTCGGGGGTCGGGGAGCTGTTTTTT.

This clone occurred once. The V gene is TRBV28, the J gene TRBJ2-3; D not resolved. The CDR3 consists of 13 residues. Germline CDR1 and CDR2: MDHEN and SYDVKM. The V and J ends lost 2 bases and 6 bases respectively, with 9 bases between them. Here the CDR3 DNA reads TGTGCCAGCAGTTTAACCCCGTCGGATACGCAGTATTTT. This translates into CASSLTPSDTQYF.

The CDR3: CASSVSSWAGEDIQYF. The CDR3 nucleotides read TGTGCCAGCAGCGTATCGTCATGGGCGGGAGAAGACATTCAGTACTTC. The chain links TRBV9 to TRBJ2-4, with 7 bases lining up with TRBD2. Germline values: CDR1 SGDLS, CDR2 YYNGEE. The V and J ends lost 1 base and 8 bases, in that order; junction bases with no gene match: 12. This CDR3 contains 16 residues.

The rearrangement uses TRBV19 and TRBJ2-1, with no clear D. Germline loops: CDR1 LNHDA, CDR2 SQIVND (reference sequence). Trimming took off 7 bases at V and 3 bases at J, with 7 bases between the two ends. The CDR3 totals 12 residues. This chain's CDR3 is CASTGGYNEQFF. The CDR3 DNA is TGTGCCAGTACAGGCGGCTACAATGAGCAGTTCTTC.

For this clone: Mismatch with germline at one junction end may stem from a read error. This chain joins TRBV28 and TRBJ1-2; 9 bases agree with TRBD1. This CDR3 has 14 amino acids. Germline CDR1 reads MDHEN; CDR2 reads SYDVKM. CDR3 in DNA: TGTGTCAGCAGTTCCTCGGGACAGGGATATGGCTACACCTTC. This sequence encodes CVSSSSGQGYGYTF.

This chain joins TRBV7-9 and TRBJ2-5, with 8 nucleotides matching TRBD2. CDR3 length: 16 amino acids. Losses at the gene ends were 1 base for V and 0 bases for J; bases not matched to a gene: 4. Germline CDR1 is SEHNR and CDR2 is FQNEAQ (reference sequence). CDR3 DNA: TGTGCCAGCAGCTTAGGGGTAGCGGGGCACCAAGAGACCCAGTACTTC. This encodes CASSLGVAGHQETQYF.

The chain uses TRBV5-4 and TRBJ2-1; 9 bases map to TRBD2. CDR3 length: 15 residues. Germline values: CDR1 SGHNT, CDR2 YYREEE (reference sequence). J lost 4 bases, V lost 4 bases, and 6 bases had no gene match. The DNA of the CDR3 is TGTGCCAGCAGCCCTGGACTAGCGCTATACAATGAGCAGTTCTTC. The encoded protein is CASSPGLALYNEQFF.

V is TRBV28 and J is TRBJ1-5; 10 bases are shared with TRBD1. Germline CDR1 reads MDHEN; CDR2 reads SYDVKM. This CDR3 has 17 amino acids. V lost 4 bases, J lost 5 bases, and 11 bases stayed unmatched. The CDR3 coding sequence is TGTGCCAGCAGTTCCCCGGGACAGGGGACCCTCCATCAGCCCCAGCATTTT. Its translation: CASSSPGQGTLHQPQHF.

The V gene is TRBV6-1, the J gene TRBJ2-7, with 9 bases that match TRBD1. The CDR3 runs 14 residues. V shed 7 bases, J shed 10 bases, and the junction held 14 bases outside the gene matches. From germline, CDR1 is MNHNS and CDR2 SASEGT. CDR3 amino acids: CASNTGTGPLIQYF. In nucleotides, the CDR3 is TGTGCCAGCAACACCGGGACAGGGCCCTTGATACAGTACTTC.